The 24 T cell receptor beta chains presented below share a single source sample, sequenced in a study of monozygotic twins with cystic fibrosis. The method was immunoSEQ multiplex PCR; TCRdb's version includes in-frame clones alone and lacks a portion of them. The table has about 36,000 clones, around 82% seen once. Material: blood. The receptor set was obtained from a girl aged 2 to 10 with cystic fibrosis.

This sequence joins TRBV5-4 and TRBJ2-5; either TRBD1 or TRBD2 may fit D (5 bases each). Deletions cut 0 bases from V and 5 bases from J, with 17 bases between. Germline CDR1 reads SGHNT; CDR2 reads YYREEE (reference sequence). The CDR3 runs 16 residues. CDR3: CASSLAFQSGRETQYF. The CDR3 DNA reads TGTGCCAGCAGCTTGGCCTTTCAATCGGGGCGCGAGACCCAGTACTTC.

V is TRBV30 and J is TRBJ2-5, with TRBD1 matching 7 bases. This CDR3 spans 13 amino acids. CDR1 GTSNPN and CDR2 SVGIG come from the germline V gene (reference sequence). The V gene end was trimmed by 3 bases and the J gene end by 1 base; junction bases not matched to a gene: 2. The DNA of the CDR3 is TGTGCCTGGAGGAGACAGGGCCAAGAGACCCAGTACTTC. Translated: CAWRRQGQETQYF.

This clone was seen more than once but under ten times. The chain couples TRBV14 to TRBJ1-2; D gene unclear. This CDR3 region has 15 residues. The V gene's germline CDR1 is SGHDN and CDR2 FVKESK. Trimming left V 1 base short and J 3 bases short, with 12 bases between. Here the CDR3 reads CASSQGFGFHYGYTF. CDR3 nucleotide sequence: TGTGCCAGCAGCCAAGGGTTCGGGTTCCACTATGGCTACACCTTC.

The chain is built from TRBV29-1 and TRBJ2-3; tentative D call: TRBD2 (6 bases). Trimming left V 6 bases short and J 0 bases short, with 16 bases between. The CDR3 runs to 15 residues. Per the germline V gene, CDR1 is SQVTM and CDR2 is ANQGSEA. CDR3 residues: CSVLLAAISTDTQYF. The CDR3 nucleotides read TGCAGCGTATTACTAGCTGCAATTAGCACAGATACGCAGTATTTT.

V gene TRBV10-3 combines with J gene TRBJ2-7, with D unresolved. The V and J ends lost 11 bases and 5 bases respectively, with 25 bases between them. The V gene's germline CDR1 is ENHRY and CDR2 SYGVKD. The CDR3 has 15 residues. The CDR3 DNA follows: TGTGCCTCCAAGGTCGGGCCAGAGTTGACCCACGAGCAGTACTTC. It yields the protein CASKVGPELTHEQYF.

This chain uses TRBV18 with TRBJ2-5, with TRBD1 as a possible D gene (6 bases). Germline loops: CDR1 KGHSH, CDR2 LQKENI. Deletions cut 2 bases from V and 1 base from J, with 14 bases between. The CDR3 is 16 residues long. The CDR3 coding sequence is TGTGCCAGCTCACCATGGGGGCAATTACTCCAAGAGACCCAGTACTTC. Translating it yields CASSPWGQLLQETQYF.

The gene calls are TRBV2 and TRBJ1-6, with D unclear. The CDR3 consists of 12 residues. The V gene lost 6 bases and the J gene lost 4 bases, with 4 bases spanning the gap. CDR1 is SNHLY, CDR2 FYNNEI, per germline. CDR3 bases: TGTGCCAGCAGGGGGTATAATTCACCCCTCCACTTT. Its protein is CASRGYNSPLHF.

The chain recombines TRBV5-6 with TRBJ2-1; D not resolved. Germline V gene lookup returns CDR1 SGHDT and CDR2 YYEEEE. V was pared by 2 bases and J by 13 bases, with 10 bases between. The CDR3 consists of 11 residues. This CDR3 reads CASSLNLRQFF. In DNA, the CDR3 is TGTGCCAGCAGCTTAAACCTACGACAGTTCTTC.

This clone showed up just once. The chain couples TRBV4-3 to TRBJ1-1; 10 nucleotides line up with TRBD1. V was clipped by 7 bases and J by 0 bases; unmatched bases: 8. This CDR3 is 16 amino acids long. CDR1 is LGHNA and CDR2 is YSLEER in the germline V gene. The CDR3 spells CASTIDRGLLNTEAFF. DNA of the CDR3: TGCGCCAGCACAATTGACAGGGGGCTCCTGAACACTGAAGCTTTCTTT.

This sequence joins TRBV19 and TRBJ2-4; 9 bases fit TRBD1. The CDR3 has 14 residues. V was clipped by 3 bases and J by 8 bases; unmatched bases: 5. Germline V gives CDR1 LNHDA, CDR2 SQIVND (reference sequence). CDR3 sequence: CASSMVRTGDIQYF. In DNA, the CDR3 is TGTGCCAGTAGTATGGTTAGGACAGGGGACATTCAGTACTTC.

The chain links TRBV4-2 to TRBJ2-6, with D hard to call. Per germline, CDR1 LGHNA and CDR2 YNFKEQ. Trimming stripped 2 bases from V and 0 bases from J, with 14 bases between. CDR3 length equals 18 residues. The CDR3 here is CASSQSAWMRSGANVLTF. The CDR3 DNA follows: TGTGCCAGCAGCCAAAGTGCGTGGATGCGCTCTGGGGCCAACGTCCTGACTTTC.

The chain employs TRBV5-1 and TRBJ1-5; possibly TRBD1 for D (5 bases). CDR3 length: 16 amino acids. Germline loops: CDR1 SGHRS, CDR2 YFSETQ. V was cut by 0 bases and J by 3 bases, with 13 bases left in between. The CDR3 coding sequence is TGCGCCAGCAGCTTGGGTCCCGACAGATTCAATCAGCCCCAGCATTTT. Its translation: CASSLGPDRFNQPQHF.

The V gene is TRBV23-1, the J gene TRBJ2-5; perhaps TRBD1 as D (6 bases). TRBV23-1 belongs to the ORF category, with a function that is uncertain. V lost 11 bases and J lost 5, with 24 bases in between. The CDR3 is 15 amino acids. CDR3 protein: CAGFLRTAWSETQYF. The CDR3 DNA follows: TGCGCCGGCTTCCTAAGGACAGCCTGGTCGGAGACCCAGTACTTC.

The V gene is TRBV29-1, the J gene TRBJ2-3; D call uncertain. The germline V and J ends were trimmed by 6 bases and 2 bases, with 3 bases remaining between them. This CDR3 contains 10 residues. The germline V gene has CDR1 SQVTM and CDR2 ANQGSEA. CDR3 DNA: TGCAGCGTACACACAGATACGCAGTATTTT. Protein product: CSVHTDTQYF.

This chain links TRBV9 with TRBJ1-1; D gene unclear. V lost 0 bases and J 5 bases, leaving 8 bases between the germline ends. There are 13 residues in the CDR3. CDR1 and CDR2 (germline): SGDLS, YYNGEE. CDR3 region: CASSVAVWTEAFF. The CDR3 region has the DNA TGTGCCAGCAGCGTAGCGGTGTGGACTGAAGCTTTCTTT.

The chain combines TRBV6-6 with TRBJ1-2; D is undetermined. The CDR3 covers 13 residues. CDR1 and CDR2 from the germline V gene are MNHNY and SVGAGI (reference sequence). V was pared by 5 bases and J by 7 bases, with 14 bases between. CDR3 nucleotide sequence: TGTGCCAGCAGTGGTGGCACAGCCTTTGGCTACACCTTC. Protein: CASSGGTAFGYTF.

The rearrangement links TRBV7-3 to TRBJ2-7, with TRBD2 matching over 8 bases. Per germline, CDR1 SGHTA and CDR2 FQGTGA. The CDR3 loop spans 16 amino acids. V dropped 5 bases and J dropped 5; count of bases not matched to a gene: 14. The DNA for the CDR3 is TGTGCCAGCAGCCCACTCTTGGTAGCGGGGAGGAACGAGCAGTACTTC. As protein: CASSPLLVAGRNEQYF.

CDR3 bases: TGTGCCAGCACCGGGACAGTAGACAATGAGCAGTTCTTC. Translating gives CASTGTVDNEQFF. The chain is built from TRBV6-5 and TRBJ2-1; TRBD1 matches 7 bases. The CDR3 length is 13 residues. V trimming: 7 bases; J trimming: 5 bases; junction bases outside the gene matches: 5. CDR1 is MNHEY and CDR2 is SVGAGI in the germline V gene.

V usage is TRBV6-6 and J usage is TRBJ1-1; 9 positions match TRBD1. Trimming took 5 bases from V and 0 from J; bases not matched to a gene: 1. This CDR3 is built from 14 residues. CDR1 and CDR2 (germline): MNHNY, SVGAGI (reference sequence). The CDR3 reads CASSNRGLNTEAFF. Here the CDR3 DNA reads TGTGCCAGCAGTAACAGGGGGCTGAACACTGAAGCTTTCTTT.

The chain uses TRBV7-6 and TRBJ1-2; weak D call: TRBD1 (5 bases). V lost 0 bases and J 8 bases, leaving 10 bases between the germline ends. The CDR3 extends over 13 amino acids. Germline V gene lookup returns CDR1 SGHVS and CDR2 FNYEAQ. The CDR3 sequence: CASSLAEGTGYTF. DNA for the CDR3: TGTGCCAGCAGCTTAGCCGAGGGGACGGGCTACACCTTC. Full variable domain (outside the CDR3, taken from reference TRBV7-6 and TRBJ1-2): GAGVSQSPRYKVTKRGQDVALRCDPISGHVSLYWYRQALGQGPEFLTYFNYEAQQDKSGLPNDRFSAERPEGSISTLTIQRTEQRDSAMYRCASSLAEGTGYTFGSGTRLTVV.

CDR3 DNA sequence: TGTGCCAGCAGGGAGACTAGCGGACTAGAGACCCAGTACTTC. Translating it yields CASRETSGLETQYF. The V gene is TRBV7-2, the J gene TRBJ2-5; 9 nucleotides line up with TRBD2. Germline-derived CDR1 and CDR2 are SGHTA and FQGNSA. The CDR3 extends over 14 amino acids. V lost 6 bases and J lost 4; bases outside the gene matches: 6.

The CDR3 region is CAWRRLRTSGGTLRATDTQYF. Written as DNA, the CDR3 is TGTGCCTGGAGAAGACTACGGACTAGCGGGGGAACGTTGAGAGCCACAGATACGCAGTATTTT. The rearrangement uses TRBV30 and TRBJ2-3, with 13 bases fitting TRBD2. The junction had 20 bases not matched to a gene; V was cut back by 3 bases and J by 2 bases. The CDR3 loop spans 21 amino acids. Germline values: CDR1 GTSNPN, CDR2 SVGIG (reference sequence). The variable domain in full, with the rest retrieved from reference TRBV30 and TRBJ2-3, is SQTIHQWPATLVQPVGSPLSLECTVEGTSNPNLYWYRQAAGRGLQLLFYSVGIGQISSEVPQNLSASRPQDRQFILSSKKLLLSDSGFYLCAWRRLRTSGGTLRATDTQYFGPGTRLTVL.

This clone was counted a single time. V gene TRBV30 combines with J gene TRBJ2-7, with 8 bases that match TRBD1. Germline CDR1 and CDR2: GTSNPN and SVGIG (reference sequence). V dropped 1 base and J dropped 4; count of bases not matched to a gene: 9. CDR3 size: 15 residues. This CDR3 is CAWSGFPQGDYEQYF. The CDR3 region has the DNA TGTGCCTGGAGTGGGTTCCCACAGGGGGATTACGAGCAGTACTTC.

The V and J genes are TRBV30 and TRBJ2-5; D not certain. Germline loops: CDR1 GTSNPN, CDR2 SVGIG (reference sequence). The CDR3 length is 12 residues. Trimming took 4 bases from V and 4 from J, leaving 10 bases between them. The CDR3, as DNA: TGTGCCTGGATACGCAACGCAGAGACCCAGTACTTC. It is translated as CAWIRNAETQYF.